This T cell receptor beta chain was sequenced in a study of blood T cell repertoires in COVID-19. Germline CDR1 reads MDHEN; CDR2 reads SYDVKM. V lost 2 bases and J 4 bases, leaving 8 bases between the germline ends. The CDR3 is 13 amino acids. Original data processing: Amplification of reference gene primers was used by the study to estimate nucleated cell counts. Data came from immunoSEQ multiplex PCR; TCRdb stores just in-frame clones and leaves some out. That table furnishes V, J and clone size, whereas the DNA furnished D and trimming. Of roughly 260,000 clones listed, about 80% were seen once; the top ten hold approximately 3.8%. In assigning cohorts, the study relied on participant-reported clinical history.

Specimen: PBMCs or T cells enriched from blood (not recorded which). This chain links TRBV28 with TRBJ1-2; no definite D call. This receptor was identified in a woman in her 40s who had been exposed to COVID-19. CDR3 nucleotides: TGTGCCAGCAGTTTACCGGGGATCTATGGCTACACCTTC. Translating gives CASSLPGIYGYTF.